One T cell receptor beta chain is described in this entry. As originally analysed: Reference gene primer amplification gave estimated nucleated cell counts. Sequencing was performed with immunoSEQ multiplex PCR; in TCRdb, only in-frame clones are kept and a portion is missing. The V and J calls and clone size were taken over from that table, and D and trimming were inferred from the DNA. Of under 200,000 clones in the sample, roughly 90% are singletons; the top ten hold roughly 2%. The sample is drawn from a study of blood T cell repertoires in COVID-19. About the study: From the United States, Italy and Spain came samples of acute and convalescent COVID-19. PBMCs, B-cell-depleted T cells, or T cells provided the cDNA or gDNA that made up the material.

The CDR3 consists of 14 residues. The ends were cut back, 1 base at V and 1 base at J, with 2 bases in the middle. In germline, CDR1 is LGHDT, CDR2 YNNKEL (reference sequence). The TCR sequence derives from a man aged 18 to 29 with acute or convalescent COVID-19. The V call is TRBV3-1 (or the pseudogene TRBV3-2), the J call TRBJ2-6; D remains ambiguous. Sequencing was done on a sample of peripheral blood. CDR3: CASSQASGANVLTF. In DNA form, the CDR3 reads TGTGCCAGCAGCCAAGCATCTGGGGCCAACGTCCTGACTTTC.